The rows below give T cell receptor beta chains drawn from one sample of a study of T cell repertoires in cytomegalovirus infection. These receptors have no identified antigens. MiXCR was run by TCRdb on the reads, yielding one entry per CDR3 protein. The sample consists of 700,000 to 950,000 distinct CDR3 sequences, about 31% of them appearing once. The source was cultured CD8+ T cells from PBMCs, collected from culture after CMV antigen stimulation. These receptors all stem from a human donor in good health (CMV status not recorded). Some clones in this sample may be carry-over from other donors' samples. The CDR3 runs from the conserved cysteine through the conserved F or W. A D gene is named only where the DNA matches it firmly. The listing skips clone size in some rows; elsewhere it reads once, few, many or a size class.

CDR3 protein: CAISDLGTPNTQYF; CDR3 DNA: TGTGCCATCAGTGACCTGGGGACCCCTAATACGCAGTATTTT; V gene: TRBV10-3; J gene: TRBJ2-3; clone size: many; D gene: -
CDR3 protein: CASSFSGGSVDEQFF; CDR3 DNA: TGCGCCAGCAGCTTTAGCGGGGGGTCTGTTGATGAGCAGTTCTTC; V gene: TRBV5-1; J gene: TRBJ2-1; clone size: few; D gene: TRBD2
CDR3 protein: CASSPDYMPGNQPQHF; CDR3 DNA: TGTGCCAGCTCACCAGATTATATGCCGGGGAATCAGCCCCAGCATTTT; V gene: TRBV18; J gene: TRBJ1-5; clone size: -; D gene: -
CDR3 protein: CASRPLYRDRDYGYTF; CDR3 DNA: TGTGCCAGCAGACCTTTGTACCGGGACAGGGATTATGGCTACACCTTC; V gene: TRBV6-6; J gene: TRBJ1-2; clone size: -; D gene: TRBD1
CDR3 protein: CASSIYAMGLAGHTDTQYF; CDR3 DNA: TGTGCCAGCAGCATTTACGCAATGGGACTAGCGGGGCACACAGATACGCAGTATTTT; V gene: TRBV6-2/TRBV6-3; J gene: TRBJ2-3; clone size: -; D gene: TRBD2
CDR3 protein: CASRLAGGNQPQHF; CDR3 DNA: TGTGCCAGCCGACTGGCAGGGGGGAATCAGCCCCAGCATTTT; V gene: TRBV27; J gene: TRBJ1-5; clone size: -; D gene: TRBD1
CDR3 protein: CASSLGRGGEQYF; CDR3 DNA: TGTGCCAGCAGCTTAGGCAGGGGAGGCGAGCAGTACTTC; V gene: TRBV7-6; J gene: TRBJ2-7; clone size: many; D gene: -
CDR3 protein: CASSLRGLDNQPQHF; CDR3 DNA: TGTGCCAGCAGCCTCCGGGGTTTGGACAATCAGCCCCAGCATTTT; V gene: TRBV5-1; J gene: TRBJ1-5; clone size: once; D gene: -
CDR3 protein: CANSPVDARGGNTEAFF; CDR3 DNA: TGTGCCAACAGCCCGGTAGACGCTCGGGGAGGGAACACTGAAGCTTTCTTT; V gene: TRBV6-6; J gene: TRBJ1-1; clone size: -; D gene: -
CDR3 protein: CASKRDSGILGEAFF; CDR3 DNA: TGTGCCAGCAAAAGGGACAGTGGAATTTTGGGTGAAGCTTTCTTT; V gene: TRBV27; J gene: TRBJ1-1; clone size: few; D gene: TRBD1
CDR3 protein: CASSVGAGAPGYTF; CDR3 DNA: TGTGCCAGCAGCGTTGGTGCAGGGGCGCCGGGCTACACCTTC; V gene: TRBV9; J gene: TRBJ1-2; clone size: few; D gene: -
CDR3 protein: CASRDRWSNQPQHF; CDR3 DNA: TGTGCCAGCAGAGACAGGTGGAGCAATCAGCCCCAGCATTTT; V gene: TRBV6-2/TRBV6-3; J gene: TRBJ1-5; clone size: -; D gene: -
CDR3 protein: CASSSSGARYNEQFF; CDR3 DNA: TGTGCCAGCAGCTCTAGCGGGGCCCGCTACAATGAGCAGTTCTTC; V gene: TRBV7-9; J gene: TRBJ2-1; clone size: -; D gene: TRBD2
CDR3 protein: CASSSEGSSYNEQFF; CDR3 DNA: TGTGCCAGCAGCTCGGAAGGCAGCTCCTACAATGAGCAGTTCTTC; V gene: TRBV7-8; J gene: TRBJ2-1; clone size: few; D gene: -
CDR3 protein: CASSPRQGANSYEQYF; CDR3 DNA: TGTGCCAGCAGCCCTCGACAGGGGGCGAACTCCTACGAGCAGTACTTC; V gene: TRBV7-9; J gene: TRBJ2-7; clone size: -; D gene: TRBD1
CDR3 protein: CASSAGGFGNQPQHF; CDR3 DNA: TGTGCCAGCAGTGCAGGGGGCTTTGGCAATCAGCCCCAGCATTTT; V gene: TRBV2; J gene: TRBJ1-5; clone size: -; D gene: TRBD1
CDR3 protein: CVSSPGPYGQPQHF; CDR3 DNA: TGTGTCAGCAGTCCCGGGCCCTACGGTCAGCCCCAGCATTTT; V gene: TRBV6-6; J gene: TRBJ1-5; clone size: -; D gene: -
CDR3 protein: CASTRGGFQETQYF; CDR3 DNA: TGTGCCAGCACCAGGGGCGGGTTCCAAGAGACCCAGTACTTC; V gene: TRBV11-2; J gene: TRBJ2-5; clone size: -; D gene: -
CDR3 protein: CASSLALAGLQETQYF; CDR3 DNA: TGTGCCAGCAGCTTGGCGCTAGCGGGGCTTCAAGAGACCCAGTACTTC; V gene: TRBV5-6; J gene: TRBJ2-5; clone size: few; D gene: TRBD2
CDR3 protein: CASSFSRDRDTYNEQFF; CDR3 DNA: TGTGCCAGCAGCTTTTCCCGGGACAGGGATACCTACAATGAGCAGTTCTTC; V gene: TRBV7-8; J gene: TRBJ2-1; clone size: few; D gene: TRBD1
CDR3 protein: CASSLWDRAQETQYF; CDR3 DNA: TGTGCCAGCAGCTTATGGGACAGGGCGCAAGAGACCCAGTACTTC; V gene: TRBV7-2; J gene: TRBJ2-5; clone size: many; D gene: TRBD1
CDR3 protein: CASTPIRGIGAFF; CDR3 DNA: TGTGCCAGCACCCCCATAAGGGGCATTGGGGCTTTCTTT; V gene: TRBV28; J gene: TRBJ1-1; clone size: many; D gene: -
CDR3 protein: CASSSPGGQGVDEQFF; CDR3 DNA: TGTGCCAGCAGTTCTCCCGGGGGGCAGGGGGTGGATGAGCAGTTCTTC; V gene: TRBV28; J gene: TRBJ2-1; clone size: many; D gene: -
CDR3 protein: CASSRGRTGEKLFF; CDR3 DNA: TGTGCCAGCAGCCGGGGGAGGACGGGTGAAAAACTGTTTTTT; V gene: TRBV27; J gene: TRBJ1-4; clone size: -; D gene: -
CDR3 protein: CASSPGQGKVETQYF; CDR3 DNA: TGTGCCAGCAGTCCCGGACAGGGAAAAGTAGAGACCCAGTACTTC; V gene: TRBV12-3/TRBV12-4; J gene: TRBJ2-5; clone size: -; D gene: TRBD1
CDR3 protein: CASSFGSSLAGGADTQYF; CDR3 DNA: TGTGCCAGCAGCTTCGGTTCCAGCCTAGCGGGGGGGGCGGATACGCAGTATTTT; V gene: TRBV7-9; J gene: TRBJ2-3; clone size: -; D gene: TRBD2
CDR3 protein: CASREQVSTGNTIYF; CDR3 DNA: TGTGCCAGCAGGGAACAGGTCTCTACTGGAAACACCATATATTTT; V gene: TRBV2; J gene: TRBJ1-3; clone size: few; D gene: -
CDR3 protein: CASSFGVQLNTEAFF; CDR3 DNA: TGTGCCAGCAGTTTTGGGGTACAGTTGAACACTGAAGCTTTCTTT; V gene: TRBV12-3/TRBV12-4; J gene: TRBJ1-1; clone size: -; D gene: -
CDR3 protein: CASSSSRDRGYEKLFF; CDR3 DNA: TGTGCCAGCAGCTCAAGCCGGGACAGGGGATATGAAAAACTGTTTTTT; V gene: TRBV7-9; J gene: TRBJ1-4; clone size: few; D gene: TRBD1
CDR3 protein: CASSSGLTSTDTQYF; CDR3 DNA: TGTGCCAGCAGCTCCGGGCTGACAAGCACAGATACGCAGTATTTT; V gene: TRBV7-9; J gene: TRBJ2-3; clone size: -; D gene: -
CDR3 protein: CASSPPPRSNYGYTF; CDR3 DNA: TGTGCCAGCAGCCCCCCCCCCAGGTCTAACTATGGCTACACCTTC; V gene: TRBV7-8; J gene: TRBJ1-2; clone size: -; D gene: -
CDR3 protein: CASRRGGYNQPQHF; CDR3 DNA: TGTGCCAGCAGACGAGGGGGGTACAATCAGCCCCAGCATTTT; V gene: TRBV12-3/TRBV12-4; J gene: TRBJ1-5; clone size: -; D gene: -
CDR3 protein: CASSPPTGQGYFMNTEAFF; CDR3 DNA: TGTGCCAGCTCACCTCCGACCGGACAGGGTTACTTCATGAACACTGAAGCTTTCTTT; V gene: TRBV18; J gene: TRBJ1-1; clone size: -; D gene: TRBD1
CDR3 protein: CASSPSLGAEAFF; CDR3 DNA: TGTGCCAGCAGCCCCTCGTTAGGTGCTGAAGCTTTCTTT; V gene: TRBV7-6; J gene: TRBJ1-1; clone size: few; D gene: -
CDR3 protein: CASSHRGTGELFF; CDR3 DNA: TGTGCCAGCAGCCACAGGGGTACCGGGGAGCTGTTTTTT; V gene: TRBV7-6; J gene: TRBJ2-2; clone size: many; D gene: TRBD1
CDR3 protein: CASSSGTGGIEQYF; CDR3 DNA: TGTGCCAGCAGTTCCGGGACAGGGGGGATAGAGCAGTACTTC; V gene: TRBV13; J gene: TRBJ2-7; clone size: -; D gene: TRBD1
CDR3 protein: CASSQETGVYEQYF; CDR3 DNA: TGCGCCAGCAGCCAAGAGACAGGGGTCTACGAGCAGTACTTC; V gene: TRBV4-1; J gene: TRBJ2-7; clone size: few; D gene: TRBD1
CDR3 protein: CARRDLQRGRYEQYF; CDR3 DNA: TGTGCCAGACGGGACTTACAAAGGGGCAGGTACGAGCAGTACTTC; V gene: TRBV2; J gene: TRBJ2-7; clone size: -; D gene: -
CDR3 protein: CASGLLLDTQYF; CDR3 DNA: TGTGCCAGCGGCCTCCTCTTAGATACGCAGTATTTT; V gene: TRBV27; J gene: TRBJ2-3; clone size: few; D gene: -
CDR3 protein: CASSSPTGGNTIYF; CDR3 DNA: TGTGCCAGCAGTTCCCCGACAGGGGGAAACACCATATATTTT; V gene: TRBV28; J gene: TRBJ1-3; clone size: -; D gene: TRBD1
CDR3 protein: CASSSRNGLREQYF; CDR3 DNA: TGTGCCAGCAGTTCCCGAAACGGCCTCCGGGAGCAGTACTTC; V gene: TRBV27; J gene: TRBJ2-7; clone size: -; D gene: -
CDR3 protein: CSVVAEGWDGYTF; CDR3 DNA: TGCAGCGTTGTAGCTGAAGGTTGGGATGGCTACACCTTC; V gene: TRBV29-1; J gene: TRBJ1-2; clone size: -; D gene: -
CDR3 protein: CASTLSGGPYNEQFF; CDR3 DNA: TGTGCCAGCACCCTTAGCGGGGGACCATACAATGAGCAGTTCTTC; V gene: TRBV27; J gene: TRBJ2-1; clone size: -; D gene: TRBD2
CDR3 protein: CASSFKVVNTEAFF; CDR3 DNA: TGTGCCAGCAGCTTTAAGGTCGTGAACACTGAAGCTTTCTTT; V gene: TRBV7-2; J gene: TRBJ1-1; clone size: -; D gene: -